A single sample is the source of the 23 T cell receptor beta chains below, sequenced in a study of blood T cell repertoires in COVID-19. Sequencing used immunoSEQ multiplex PCR; TCRdb keeps in-frame clones, though not all of them. The data show roughly 140,000 clones, about four fifths seen once. Sequenced input: peripheral blood. The origin of the receptors is a human donor with acute or convalescent COVID-19. The donor label of this sample is uncertain.

The chain carries TRBV7-9 and TRBJ1-6, with 7 bases matching TRBD1. Germline V CDR1 and CDR2: SEHNR, FQNEAQ (reference sequence). This CDR3 has 14 amino acids. V dropped 8 bases and J dropped 7; count of bases not matched to a gene: 8. Here the CDR3 DNA reads TGTGCCAGCGGCCCGACAGGGAGGAATTCACCCCTCCACTTT. It translates to CASGPTGRNSPLHF.

The chain links TRBV5-1 to TRBJ1-1; TRBD1 is a possible D gene (5 bases). This CDR3 is built from 14 residues. V was trimmed by 2 bases and J by 4 bases, leaving 12 bases between them. Germline assignment: CDR1 SGHRS and CDR2 YFSETQ. The CDR3 DNA is TGCGCCAGCAGCTTAGTTGGGGCGAGCACTGAAGCTTTCTTT. Translation: CASSLVGASTEAFF.

J is TRBJ2-3 and V is TRBV2; D might be TRBD1 (6 bases). Germline V CDR1 and CDR2: SNHLY, FYNNEI. This CDR3 contains 14 residues. V lost 8 bases and J 2 bases, leaving 14 bases between the germline ends. The CDR3 region is CASSRDTLTDTQYF. Here the CDR3 DNA reads TGTGCCAGCTCCCGGGACACCCTCACAGATACGCAGTATTTT.

The V gene is TRBV19, the J gene TRBJ2-7; maybe TRBD2 (5 bases). In germline, CDR1 is LNHDA, CDR2 SQIVND (reference sequence). This CDR3 is 16 amino acids long. Between the trimmed V and J ends, which lost 3 bases and 1 base, there was a span of 16 bases. The CDR3 coding sequence is TGTGCCAGTAGTATTGGGCTAGCCAGGAGTTCCTACGAGCAGTACTTC. It yields the protein CASSIGLARSSYEQYF. Looking up the rest from reference TRBV19 and TRBJ2-7 gives the full variable domain: DGGITQSPKYLFRKEGQNVTLSCEQNLNHDAMYWYRQDPGQGLRLIYYSQIVNDFQKGDIAEGYSVSREKKESFPLTVTSAQKNPTAFYLCASSIGLARSSYEQYFGPGTRLTVT.

The rearrangement joins TRBV10-3 to TRBJ2-5; TRBD2 is a possible D gene (6 bases). Germline CDR1 and CDR2: ENHRY and SYGVKD. The CDR3 loop spans 12 amino acids. The ends were cut back, 4 bases at V and 3 bases at J, with 6 bases in the middle. CDR3 protein: CAISGGEETQYF. The CDR3 coding sequence is TGTGCCATCAGTGGGGGGGAAGAGACCCAGTACTTC.

V gene TRBV4-1 combines with J gene TRBJ2-3; 10 bases match TRBD2. CDR1 and CDR2 (germline): MGHRA, YSYEKL. V was pared by 4 bases and J by 4 bases, with 5 bases of the junction left unmatched. This CDR3 has 15 residues. In nucleotides, the CDR3 is TGCGCCAGCAGCCTCGGACTAGCGGTCTCAGATACGCAGTATTTT. Translation: CASSLGLAVSDTQYF.

Comment on this clone: At the DNA level, this CDR3 is encoded by other sequences in the same sample as well. V usage is TRBV10-3 and J usage is TRBJ1-1, with D possibly TRBD1 on 5 matching bases. Trimming shortened V by 6 bases and J by 0 bases, and 8 bases separated the two germline ends. CDR1 and CDR2 (germline): ENHRY, SYGVKD. This CDR3 is 13 amino acids long. The CDR3, as DNA: TGTGCCATCAGGCAGGGTATGAACACTGAAGCTTTCTTT. Protein: CAIRQGMNTEAFF.

This sequence joins TRBV2 and TRBJ1-1; D unresolved. Germline assignment: CDR1 SNHLY and CDR2 FYNNEI. The V gene lost 7 bases and the J gene lost 0 bases, with 12 bases spanning the gap. The length of the CDR3 is 14 residues. CDR3 sequence reads: CASTLTTVNTEAFF. CDR3 sequence (DNA): TGTGCCAGCACGCTGACTACTGTGAACACTGAAGCTTTCTTT.

The rearrangement joins TRBV5-8 to TRBJ1-2, with D unclear. Germline loops: CDR1 SGHTS, CDR2 YDEGEE. The germline V and J ends were trimmed by 1 base and 6 bases, with 7 bases remaining between them. The CDR3 is made up of 12 amino acids. CDR3 coding DNA: TGTGCCAGCAGCTTGAGGGAGAATGGCTACACCTTC. This encodes CASSLRENGYTF. The whole variable domain, remainder taken from reference TRBV5-8 and TRBJ1-2, is EAGVTQSPTHLIKTRGQQATLRCSPISGHTSVYWYQQALGLGLQFLLWYDEGEERNRGNFPPRFSGRQFPNYSSELNVNALELEDSALYLCASSLRENGYTFGSGTRLTVV.

The CDR3 spells CASSRSGTSISTDTQYF. In DNA form, the CDR3 reads TGCGCCAGCAGCCGCTCCGGGACTAGCATTAGCACAGATACGCAGTATTTT. This chain uses TRBV5-1 with TRBJ2-3, with TRBD2 matching 9 bases. CDR1 and CDR2 from the germline V gene are SGHRS and YFSETQ. This CDR3 comprises 17 residues. The V gene end was trimmed by 4 bases and the J gene end by 0 bases; junction bases not matched to a gene: 9.

Comments on this clone: A much larger clonotype is one base distant, so this may be a read error. The same CDR3 arises from other DNA sequences in this sample as well. The CDR3 coding sequence is TGTGCCAGCAGCCCACTCACCGGGGAGCTGTTTTTT. Protein product: CASSPLTGELFF. J is TRBJ2-2 and V is TRBV7-9; D unresolved. The CDR3 spans 12 residues. The V gene's germline CDR1 is SEHNR and CDR2 FQNEAQ (reference sequence). V lost 5 bases, J lost 4 bases, and 5 bases lay in between.

This clone was seen a handful of times. In DNA form, the CDR3 reads TGTGCCAGCAGCTCCACAGGGATGGGAGGAAACACCATATATTTT. Its protein product is CASSSTGMGGNTIYF. This chain uses TRBV7-8 with TRBJ1-3; the D gene is possibly TRBD1 (6 bases). The CDR3 is made up of 15 amino acids. The germline gives CDR1 SGHVS, CDR2 FQNEAQ. Trimming removed 4 bases from V and 4 bases from J, with 14 bases in between.

This chain uses TRBV5-4 with TRBJ1-3; D is undetermined. CDR1 is SGHNT, CDR2 YYREEE, per germline (reference sequence). V was trimmed by 0 bases and J by 0 bases, leaving 7 bases between them. The CDR3 spans 15 residues. This CDR3 is CASSLDSISGNTIYF. The CDR3 region has the DNA TGTGCCAGCAGCTTGGACAGCATCTCTGGAAACACCATATATTTT.

This clone appeared a single time. This chain links TRBV2 with TRBJ2-1, with a tentative D call TRBD1 (6 bases). Trimming took 6 bases from V and 4 from J, leaving 10 bases between them. CDR3 length equals 13 residues. Germline loops: CDR1 SNHLY, CDR2 FYNNEI. The CDR3 DNA sequence: TGTGCCAGCAGCCCGGGACAATACAATGAGCAGTTCTTC. Its translation: CASSPGQYNEQFF.

The V gene is TRBV6-1, the J gene TRBJ1-1; no clear D gene. V was clipped by 0 bases and J by 4 bases, with 6 bases between them. The CDR3 runs 13 residues. Germline CDR1 is MNHNS and CDR2 is SASEGT. This CDR3 reads CASSEASTTEAFF. CDR3 nucleotides: TGTGCCAGCAGTGAAGCGTCTACCACTGAAGCTTTCTTT.

V and J are TRBV5-6 and TRBJ2-7; D possibly corresponds to TRBD1 (5 bases). The ends were cut back, 2 bases at V and 0 bases at J, with 12 bases in the middle. CDR1 and CDR2 (germline): SGHDT, YYEEEE. CDR3 length equals 15 residues. CDR3: CASSLRQTPSYEQYV. The CDR3, as DNA: TGTGCCAGCAGCTTAAGACAGACTCCCTCCTACGAGCAGTACGTC.

DNA for the CDR3: TGTGCCAGCAGCTCCGGACAGAACTATGGCTACACCTTC. As protein: CASSSGQNYGYTF. The chain combines TRBV5-4 with TRBJ1-2; perhaps TRBD1 as D (6 bases). The germline gives CDR1 SGHNT, CDR2 YYREEE (reference sequence). V was trimmed by 3 bases and J by 2 bases, leaving 8 bases between them. The CDR3 has 13 residues.

Worth noting for this clone: Additional DNA sequences in this sample encode the identical CDR3. The chain links TRBV19 to TRBJ1-4; possible D gene TRBD1, 5 bases. Germline V gene lookup returns CDR1 LNHDA and CDR2 SQIVND (reference sequence). The CDR3 covers 14 residues. V was trimmed by 2 bases and J by 3 bases, leaving 7 bases between them. The CDR3 nucleotides are TGTGCCAGTAGTATAAGGGGCTCTAATGAAAAACTGTTTTTT. Translating gives CASSIRGSNEKLFF.

The gene calls are TRBV15 and TRBJ2-3, with TRBD2 matching over 12 bases. The CDR3 extends over 19 amino acids. The germline V gene encodes CDR1 LNHNV and CDR2 YYDKDF (reference sequence). With V trimmed by 0 bases and J by 0 bases, 7 bases remained unmatched. The CDR3 DNA follows: TGTGCCACCAGCAGAGATCTTACTAGCGGGGGGCCTAGCACAGATACGCAGTATTTT. Amino acids: CATSRDLTSGGPSTDTQYF. The full variable domain, in which reference TRBV15 and TRBJ2-3 provide the parts outside the CDR3, is DAMVIQNPRYQVTQFGKPVTLSCSQTLNHNVMYWYQQKSSQAPKLLFHYYDKDFNNEADTPDNFQSRRPNTSFCFLDIRSPGLGDTAMYLCATSRDLTSGGPSTDTQYFGPGTRLTVL.

This clone is a singleton in its sample. The chain joins TRBV30 to TRBJ1-1, with D maybe TRBD1 (6 bases). Per the germline V gene, CDR1 is GTSNPN and CDR2 is SVGIG (reference sequence). CDR3 length: 13 amino acids. The V and J ends lost 0 bases and 11 bases respectively, with 16 bases between them. Here the CDR3 DNA reads TGTGCCTGGAGTGTAGACCGTGGTAGGGGGGCTTTCTTT. This codes for CAWSVDRGRGAFF.

This clone was picked up a small number of times. This same CDR3 is encoded by further DNA sequences in the sample. The rearrangement uses TRBV20-1 and TRBJ2-7; D is ambiguous. Germline V gene sequence: CDR1 DFQATT, CDR2 SNEGSKA (reference sequence). V was clipped by 0 bases and J by 4 bases, with 4 bases between them. This CDR3 spans 11 amino acids. CDR3 nucleotide sequence: TGCAGTGCTAGAGAATATTACGAGCAGTACTTC. It yields the protein CSAREYYEQYF.

The chain employs TRBV6-5 and TRBJ2-1; D not resolved. The CDR3 is 12 residues long. V was cut by 0 bases and J by 7 bases, with 4 bases left in between. Looked up from germline, CDR1 is MNHEY and CDR2 is SVGAGI. CDR3 DNA sequence: TGTGCCAGCAGTTACTCGAGAAATGAGCAGTTCTTC. As protein: CASSYSRNEQFF.

V gene TRBV7-3 combines with J gene TRBJ2-2, with unresolved D. The CDR3 is 14 residues long. The V end lost 5 bases, the J end lost 5 bases, and 12 bases lay between the germline ends. Looked up from germline, CDR1 is SGHTA and CDR2 is FQGTGA. CDR3 residues: CASSINWATGELFF. DNA for the CDR3: TGTGCCAGCAGCATCAACTGGGCTACCGGGGAGCTGTTTTTT.